The 10 T cell receptor beta chains below all came from one sample that was sequenced in a study of blood T cells in healthy people across ages. PCR was performed a second time for about 6 to 12 cycles using a sample-barcoded 5' primer and a J-beta primer mix. TCRdb re-called the 5' RACE reads through MiXCR, storing one row per CDR3 protein. The repertoire holds 1.5 million to 1.9 million distinct CDR3 sequences, with about 45% as singletons. Sample: blood. These TCRs come from a woman aged 18 to 35 in good health.

This sequence joins TRBV20-1 and TRBJ2-7, with D uncertain. Germline lookup yields CDR1 DFQATT and CDR2 SNEGSKA (reference sequence). CDR3 size: 14 residues. Trimming stripped 0 bases from V and 2 bases from J, with 11 bases between. The CDR3 sequence is CSARDVGRPYEQYF. The CDR3, as DNA: TGCAGTGCTAGAGATGTCGGCCGACCCTACGAGCAGTACTTC.

This clonotype was counted a few times. This chain joins TRBV6-2 or TRBV6-3 and TRBJ2-1; 8 bases are shared with TRBD2. Trimming at V came to 4 bases and at J to 2 bases, leaving 10 bases not matched to a gene. The CDR3 runs 17 residues. The germline V gene has CDR1 MNHEY and CDR2 SVGEGT. The CDR3, as DNA: TGTGCCAGCAGTTTGGAGGGACTAGAAGGAACCTACAATGAGCAGTTCTTC. It translates to CASSLEGLEGTYNEQFF.

This clonotype came up a few times. This rearrangement joins TRBV12-3 or TRBV12-4 to TRBJ2-7; D is undetermined. This CDR3 spans 13 amino acids. Trimming cost V 8 bases and J 1 base, with 12 bases left between them. The CDR3 nucleotides read TGTGCCAGCCGCTCAACACCGTCCTACGAGCAGTACTTC. Translating it yields CASRSTPSYEQYF.

The V gene is TRBV4-3, the J gene TRBJ2-1; the D is unclear. Trimming removed 4 bases at V and 13 bases at J, with 17 bases between. This CDR3 comprises 13 residues. CDR1 is LGHNA and CDR2 is YSLEER in the germline V gene. CDR3 DNA sequence: TGCGCCAGCAGCCCCGACTGGGAAGAGACCCAGTTCTTC. Amino acids: CASSPDWEETQFF.

V and J are TRBV20-1 and TRBJ2-7; TRBD2 might be the D (6 bases). The assigned J gene may be wrong: the sequence end matches TRBJ2-5 better. CDR1 is DFQATT and CDR2 is SNEGSKA in the germline V gene (reference sequence). This CDR3 has 12 amino acids. The CDR3: CSQTGRRETQYF. The CDR3 DNA is TGCAGCCAAACCGGGAGACGGGAGACCCAGTACTTC.

Regarding this clonotype: Germline is not matched at one junction end, which may reflect a read error. V usage is TRBV5-1 and J usage is TRBJ2-3; 8 bases are a match to TRBD2. Germline V gene lookup returns CDR1 SGHRS and CDR2 YFSETQ. There are 14 residues in the CDR3. The CDR3 here is CASSPSGGTDAQYF. CDR3 bases: TGCGCCAGCAGCCCCAGCGGGGGCACAGATGCGCAGTATTTT. The variable domain in full, completed from reference TRBV5-1 and TRBJ2-3, reads KAGVTQTPRYLIKTRGQQVTLSCSPISGHRSVSWYQQTPGQGLQFLFEYFSETQRNKGNFPGRFSGRQFSNSRSEMNVSTLELGDSALYLCASSPSGGTDAQYFGPGTRLTVL.

J is TRBJ1-3 and V is TRBV7-2, with D uncertain. Trimming cost V 5 bases and J 4 bases, with 15 bases left between them. Germline V gene data show CDR1 as SGHTA and CDR2 as FQGNSA. The CDR3 has 15 amino acids. CDR3 residues: CASSPVTYLGNTIYF. In nucleotides, the CDR3 is TGTGCCAGCAGCCCCGTGACTTACCTAGGAAACACCATATATTTT. The variable domain in full, with the rest retrieved from reference TRBV7-2 and TRBJ1-3, is GAGVSQSPSNKVTEKGKDVELRCDPISGHTALYWYRQSLGQGLEFLIYFQGNSAPDKSGLPSDRFSAERTGGSVSTLTIQRTQQEDSAVYLCASSPVTYLGNTIYFGEGSWLTVV.

Only a few counts were recorded for this clonotype. The CDR3 DNA reads TGTGCCAGCAGCCCTTACGTTGGGGGCAACTATGGCTACACCTTC. Translating gives CASSPYVGGNYGYTF. The chain uses TRBV6-5 and TRBJ1-2, with a tentative D call TRBD1 (6 bases). Germline V gene data show CDR1 as MNHEY and CDR2 as SVGAGI. The CDR3 spans 15 residues. The V and J ends lost 6 bases and 2 bases respectively, with 16 bases between them.

V and J are TRBV12-3 or TRBV12-4 and TRBJ2-3, with 9 nucleotides matching TRBD2. The V gene end was trimmed by 7 bases and the J gene end by 4 bases; junction bases not matched to a gene: 6. The CDR3 totals 14 residues. The CDR3 DNA is TGTGCCAGCAAGGTAGCGGGGGCCCCAGATACGCAGTATTTT. Translation: CASKVAGAPDTQYF.

The chain is built from TRBV6-6 and TRBJ1-5, with TRBD1 as a possible D gene (6 bases). This CDR3 spans 16 amino acids. Germline-derived CDR1 and CDR2 are MNHNY and SVGAGI (reference sequence). V shed 2 bases and J shed 2 bases, with 13 bases lying between them. CDR3 sequence: CASSYTAPGGNQPQHF. CDR3 nucleotide sequence: TGTGCCAGCAGTTACACCGCGCCAGGGGGCAATCAGCCCCAGCATTTT.